These T cell receptor beta chains were read from a single sample in a study of chemoradiotherapy in HPV16-positive cancers. Profiled with immunoSEQ multiplex PCR; TCRdb holds only in-frame clones, not every one. The table lists 10,000 to 15,000 clones, around three quarters of them singletons. This specimen was acquired from a patient who underwent chemoradiotherapy. The source of these receptors is a human donor with HPV-associated anogenital cancer. The CDR3 runs from the conserved cysteine through the conserved F or W. Fields, in order: D gene, J gene, V gene, CDR3 protein, CDR3 DNA. D genes are given only for firm matches.

TRBD1	TRBJ1-4	TRBV19	CASSRGQDRGKLFF	TGTGCCAGTAGTAGGGGACAGGACCGAGGAAAACTGTTTTTT
NA	TRBJ2-5	TRBV5-4	CASSPGETQYF	TGTGCCAGCAGCCCCGGGGAGACCCAGTACTTC
NA	TRBJ2-1	TRBV10-3	CAISESRVLAVNEQFF	TGTGCCATCAGTGAGTCGAGAGTACTAGCAGTAAATGAGCAGTTCTTC
NA	TRBJ1-6	TRBV5-4	CASSLTPEFNSPLHF	TGTGCCAGCAGCTTAACCCCAGAATTTAATTCACCCCTCCACTTT
TRBD1	TRBJ2-5	TRBV25-1	CASSERDSKQETQYF	TGTGCCAGCAGTGAAAGGGACAGCAAGCAAGAGACCCAGTACTTC
TRBD1	TRBJ1-6	TRBV7-2	CASSPTGQGYTYNSPLHF	TGTGCCAGCAGCCCAACGGGACAGGGGTATACCTATAATTCACCCCTCCACTTT
NA	TRBJ1-1	TRBV6-4	CASSDSQNTEAFF	TGTGCCAGCAGTGACTCACAGAACACTGAAGCTTTCTTT
NA	TRBJ1-5	TRBV7-9	CASSLEGIQPQHF	TGTGCCAGCAGCTTAGAGGGGATTCAGCCCCAGCATTTT
NA	TRBJ2-7	TRBV6-6	CASSYGGLDEQYF	TGTGCCAGCAGTTACGGGGGCCTCGACGAGCAGTACTTC
NA	TRBJ2-3	TRBV5-1	CASSLGTGGVTDTQYF	TGCGCCAGCAGTTTGGGAACAGGGGGGGTCACAGATACGCAGTATTTT